These 15 T cell receptor beta chains originate from one sample sequenced in a study of tumor and adjacent non-tumor tissue in lung cancer. The template was RNA from unsorted bulk tissue. The library came from three nested PCR rounds adapted from ARM-PCR protocols. TCRdb used MiXCR to reprocess the multiplex PCR reads, holding one entry per CDR3 protein. Among over 110,000 distinct CDR3 sequences listed, around 65% were seen once. Specimen: lung tumor tissue. The source is a man between 60 and 75 years old with small cell lung cancer.

Worth noting for this clonotype: This is likely a read error, given that the CDR3 carries no conserved phenylalanine or tryptophan at its end. The chain is built from TRBV12-3 or TRBV12-4 and TRBJ1-2; 7 nucleotides agree with TRBD1. Trimming cost V 4 bases and J 7 bases; bases outside gene matches: 12. The CDR3 is 15 residues long. The CDR3 DNA follows: TGTGCCAGCAGTTCCTGGGGCAGGGGGATAGGTGGCTACACCCTC. Protein sequence: CASSSWGRGIGGYTL.

Ten or more counts support this clonotype. This chain links TRBV20-1 with TRBJ2-5; D call uncertain. Germline V CDR1 and CDR2: DFQATT, SNEGSKA (reference sequence). This CDR3 region has 13 residues. V lost 3 bases and J 2 bases, leaving 10 bases between the germline ends. Written as DNA, the CDR3 is TGCAGTGCTAGTACGCAAACGCAAGAGACCCAGTACTTC. Its protein is CSASTQTQETQYF.

V and J are TRBV12-3 or TRBV12-4 and TRBJ2-2; D is ambiguous. The CDR3 loop spans 12 amino acids. V was pared by 9 bases and J by 2 bases, with 7 bases between. The CDR3 region has the DNA TGTGCCAGGATAGAAAACACCGGGGAGCTGTTTTTT. Translation gives CARIENTGELFF.

This clonotype was recorded a few times. The CDR3 DNA sequence: TGCAGCGTTGAAGGGGGTGCCGCGAACACCGGGGAGCTGTTTTTT. Amino acid sequence: CSVEGGAANTGELFF. The chain uses TRBV29-1 and TRBJ2-2; D gene unclear. Germline-derived CDR1 and CDR2 are SQVTM and ANQGSEA. The ends were cut back, 1 base at V and 0 bases at J, with 9 bases in the middle. The CDR3 is 15 amino acids.

The chain couples TRBV11-2 to TRBJ2-2; D is unclear. V lost 8 bases to trimming and J lost 7 bases, with 17 bases between them. The germline gives CDR1 SGHAT, CDR2 FQNNGV. The CDR3 loop spans 14 amino acids. The CDR3 loop is CASGIGLYSGELFF. The CDR3 nucleotides read TGTGCCAGCGGCATAGGTCTATATAGCGGGGAGCTGTTTTTT.

As for this clonotype: A much larger clone is a single base away; this may be a read error. The chain joins TRBV29-1 to TRBJ2-1; no clear D. The CDR3 spans 12 residues. Germline V gene lookup returns CDR1 SQVTM and CDR2 ANQGSEA. V dropped 4 bases and J dropped 9 bases, with 13 bases sitting between them. The CDR3 DNA is TGCAGCGTTGGGTCTATCGGTCGTGAGCAGTTCTTC. It codes for CSVGSIGREQFF.

As regards this clonotype: A read error may account for a junction end that differs from germline. The CDR3 nucleotides are TGTGCCACCATTGATTTTACTAGTGGGAGCTCCTACAATGAGCAGTTCTTC. Its protein is CATIDFTSGSSYNEQFF. The genes are TRBV24-1 and TRBJ2-1, with a possible D match to TRBD2 (5 bases). This CDR3 comprises 17 residues. Looked up from germline, CDR1 is KGHDR and CDR2 is SFDVKD.

The chain employs TRBV20-1 and TRBJ2-2, with D unclear. The CDR3 spans 15 residues. Germline loops: CDR1 DFQATT, CDR2 SNEGSKA (reference sequence). The germline V and J ends were trimmed by 1 base and 3 bases, with 12 bases remaining between them. The CDR3 DNA follows: TGCAGTGCTAGAGGGGATGGGCTGGACACCGGGGAGCTGTTTTTT. This translates into CSARGDGLDTGELFF.

About this clonotype: With a much larger clone just one base away, this may be a read error. This chain links TRBV10-3 with TRBJ1-1; 7 bases map to TRBD1. The germline gives CDR1 ENHRY, CDR2 SYGVKD. The CDR3 has 13 residues. V was pared by 10 bases and J by 4 bases, with 9 bases of the junction left unmatched. CDR3 amino acids: CATATGTITEAFF. DNA of the CDR3: TGTGCCACCGCGACAGGGACTATCACTGAAGCTTTCTTT.

Details on this clonotype: At one boundary the junction diverges from the germline segment, which might be a read error. The chain has TRBV11-2 and TRBJ1-6, with D perhaps TRBD1 (5 bases). The germline V gene has CDR1 SGHAT and CDR2 FQNNGV. This CDR3 region has 14 residues. The CDR3 DNA follows: TGTGCCAGCAGCTCCCACACAGGAGGATCACCCGTCCACTTT. Translated: CASSSHTGGSPVHF. The whole variable domain, filled in from reference TRBV11-2 and TRBJ1-6, reads EAGVAQSPRYKIIEKRQSVAFWCNPISGHATLYWYQQILGQGPKLLIQFQNNGVVDDSQLPKDRFSAERLKGVDSTLKIQPAKLEDSAVYLCASSSHTGGSPVHFGNGTRLTVT.

A note on this clonotype: The CDR3 ends on some other residue instead of the conserved phenylalanine or tryptophan, so this is likely a read error. The DNA is omitted, as the CDR3 cannot be located on it reliably, and the CDR3 follows TCRdb's listing. This sequence joins TRBV11-2 and TRBJ2-5; the DNA was not used to check the table's D call, TRBD1. The CDR3 is 12 amino acids in total, end residues counted. Germline V gene data show CDR1 as SGHAT and CDR2 as FQNNGV. CDR3: CASSVTGTQEYL.

Note on this clonotype: Because the CDR3 is missing its conserved closing phenylalanine or tryptophan, this is likely a read error. V usage is TRBV11-2 and J usage is TRBJ2-1; 7 nucleotides match TRBD2. V shed 3 bases and J 5 bases; nucleotides not matched to a gene: 10. Germline V gene sequence: CDR1 SGHAT, CDR2 FQNNGV. This CDR3 has 16 amino acids. The CDR3 here is CASSLLTSWKNNEQFL. The CDR3 nucleotides read TGTGCCAGCAGCTTGTTGACTAGCTGGAAGAACAATGAGCAGTTCTTA.

On this clonotype itself: The junction departs from germline at one end; a sequencing error may be responsible. V gene TRBV20-1 combines with J gene TRBJ2-7, with a tentative D call TRBD2 (6 bases). Germline V gene sequence: CDR1 DFQATT, CDR2 SNEGSKA (reference sequence). The CDR3 contains 16 residues. CDR3 nucleotide sequence: TGCTGTGCTTCCCATCCGTCTAGCACAAGGAGGGGCGAGCAGTACTTC. Protein: CCASHPSSTRRGEQYF.

This sequence joins TRBV6-6 and TRBJ2-5; D unclear. V was cut by 5 bases and J by 1 base, with 14 bases left in between. The length of the CDR3 is 15 residues. CDR1 is MNHNY and CDR2 is SVGAGI in the germline V gene (reference sequence). CDR3 in DNA: TGTGCCAGCAGTCGCCCCGGACGAGCCCAAGAGACCCAGTACTTC. This encodes CASSRPGRAQETQYF.

Regarding this clonotype: At one boundary the junction diverges from the germline segment, which might be a read error. The chain couples TRBV20-1 to TRBJ2-1; the match to TRBD2 covers 9 bases. CDR3 length: 14 residues. The germline V gene has CDR1 DFQATT and CDR2 SNEGSKA (reference sequence). In nucleotides, the CDR3 is TGCAATGCTAAGTTAGCGGGAGTCCGCAATGAGCAGTTCTTC. It codes for CNAKLAGVRNEQFF.